This T cell receptor beta chain was recorded in a study of blood T cell repertoires in COVID-19. At the level of the study: Specimens from acute and convalescent COVID-19 originated in the United States, Italy and Spain. T cells, B-cell-depleted T cells, or PBMCs supplied cDNA or gDNA.

Authors' data handling: Quantification of nucleated cells was approximated via reference gene primer amplification. Data came from immunoSEQ multiplex PCR; TCRdb stores just in-frame clones and leaves some out. V and J calls plus clone size are reproduced from that table; the DNA served to infer D and trimming. The sample records 75,000 to 95,000 clones, about four fifths being singletons. This CDR3 is 13 amino acids long. From germline, CDR1 is LNHDA and CDR2 SQIVND (reference sequence). Trimming shortened V by 6 bases and J by 2 bases, and 8 bases separated the two germline ends. The source of this sequence is a woman older than 75 with active or convalescent COVID-19. The sequenced material came from peripheral blood. The chain carries TRBV19 and TRBJ2-1; D might be TRBD1 (5 bases). CDR3 in DNA: TGTGCCAGTAGCCAGGGTCCCTACAATGAGCAGTTCTTC. It encodes CASSQGPYNEQFF.